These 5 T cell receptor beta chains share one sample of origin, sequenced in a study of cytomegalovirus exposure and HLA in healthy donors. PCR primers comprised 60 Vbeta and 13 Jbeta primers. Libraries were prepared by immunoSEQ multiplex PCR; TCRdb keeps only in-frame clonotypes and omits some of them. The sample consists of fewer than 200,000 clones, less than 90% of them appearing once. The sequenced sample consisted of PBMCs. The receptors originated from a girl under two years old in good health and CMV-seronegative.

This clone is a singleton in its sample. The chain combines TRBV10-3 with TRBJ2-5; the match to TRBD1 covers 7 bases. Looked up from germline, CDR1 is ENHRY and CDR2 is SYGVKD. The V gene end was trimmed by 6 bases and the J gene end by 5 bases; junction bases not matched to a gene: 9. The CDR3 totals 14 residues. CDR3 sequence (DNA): TGTGCCATCAGCCGACGACAGGGCGGGGAGACCCAGTACTTC. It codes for CAISRRQGGETQYF.

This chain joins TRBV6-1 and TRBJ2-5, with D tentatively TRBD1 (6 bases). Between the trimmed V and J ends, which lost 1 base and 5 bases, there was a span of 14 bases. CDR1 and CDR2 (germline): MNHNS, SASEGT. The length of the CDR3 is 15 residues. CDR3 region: CASSEGGLWGETQYF. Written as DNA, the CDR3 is TGTGCCAGCAGTGAAGGGGGGCTATGGGGTGAGACCCAGTACTTC.

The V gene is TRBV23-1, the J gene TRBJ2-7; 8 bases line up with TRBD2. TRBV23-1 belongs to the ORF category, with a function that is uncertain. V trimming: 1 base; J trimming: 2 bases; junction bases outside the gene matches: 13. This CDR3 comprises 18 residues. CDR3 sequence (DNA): TGCGCCAGCAGTCAATGGGGTAGTCGGGGGGGCTTAACCTACGAGCAGTACTTC. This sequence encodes CASSQWGSRGGLTYEQYF.

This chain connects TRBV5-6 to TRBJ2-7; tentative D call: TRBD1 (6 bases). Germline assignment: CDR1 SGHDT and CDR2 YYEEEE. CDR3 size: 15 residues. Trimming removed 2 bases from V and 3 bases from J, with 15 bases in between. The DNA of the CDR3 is TGTGCCAGCAGCTTAACCGGGACATATTACTACGAGCAGTACTTC. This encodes CASSLTGTYYYEQYF.

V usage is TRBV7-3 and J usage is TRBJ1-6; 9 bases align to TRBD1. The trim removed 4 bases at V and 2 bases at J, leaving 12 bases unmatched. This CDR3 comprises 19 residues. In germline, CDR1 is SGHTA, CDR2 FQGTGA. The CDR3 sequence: CASSWDREGRGPYNSPLHF. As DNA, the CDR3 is TGTGCCAGCAGCTGGGACAGGGAGGGTAGAGGGCCCTATAATTCACCCCTCCACTTT. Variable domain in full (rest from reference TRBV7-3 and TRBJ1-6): GAGVSQTPSNKVTEKGKYVELRCDPISGHTALYWYRQSLGQGPEFLIYFQGTGAADDSGLPNDRFFAVRPEGSVSTLKIQRTERGDSAVYLCASSWDREGRGPYNSPLHFGNGTRLTVT.